Presented here are 17 T cell receptor beta chains from one specimen sequenced in a study of blood T cells in healthy people across ages. A second PCR of about 6 to 11 cycles used a sample-barcoded 5' primer and a J-beta primer mix. MiXCR was run by TCRdb on the 5' RACE reads, yielding one entry per CDR3 protein. This table has 650,000 to 1,000,000 distinct CDR3 sequences, about 37% appearing once. The sequencing sample was made of blood. Receptor source: a man aged 18 to 29 in good health.

With regard to this clonotype: With a much larger clone just one base away, this may be a read error. The CDR3 protein is CSAITIRSTDTQYF. In DNA, the CDR3 is TGCAGTGCTATAACTATCAGGTCCACAGATACGCAGTATTTT. The chain uses TRBV20-1 and TRBJ2-3, with unresolved D. Germline loops: CDR1 DFQATT, CDR2 SNEGSKA (reference sequence). The ends were cut back, 4 bases at V and 2 bases at J, with 13 bases in the middle. This CDR3 is built from 14 residues.

With regard to this clonotype: Relative to the germline gene, one junction end is altered; a read error may explain this. This chain uses TRBV4-3 with TRBJ2-3, with a tentative D call TRBD2 (5 bases). There are 16 residues in the CDR3. The germline V gene has CDR1 LGHNA and CDR2 YSLEER. DNA for the CDR3: TGCGCCAGCAGCCAAGATTCCGGGGAGTTGGCAGATATGCAGTATTTT. Translation: CASSQDSGELADMQYF.

This clonotype was counted between two and nine times. In DNA form, the CDR3 reads TGCAGTGCTCTGGACTTTCCGACCCAGTACTTC. Its protein is CSALDFPTQYF. J is TRBJ2-7 and V is TRBV20-1; possible D gene TRBD2, 5 bases. The DNA end lines up better with TRBJ2-5; the J call may be wrong. This CDR3 contains 11 residues. Germline CDR1 is DFQATT and CDR2 is SNEGSKA (reference sequence).

The V gene is TRBV20-1, the J gene TRBJ1-5; D is unclear. The CDR3 is made up of 18 amino acids. Between the trimmed V and J ends, which lost 2 bases and 0 bases, there was a span of 20 bases. Germline CDR1 is DFQATT and CDR2 is SNEGSKA (reference sequence). The CDR3 coding sequence is TGCAGTGCTAGACCGTTGACACTTCCCTCCTCTAGCAATCAGCCCCAGCATTTT. Translated: CSARPLTLPSSSNQPQHF.

V gene TRBV4-1 combines with J gene TRBJ1-6; D possibly corresponds to TRBD1 (5 bases). The CDR3 loop spans 15 amino acids. Per the germline V gene, CDR1 is MGHRA and CDR2 is YSYEKL. Trimming left V 1 base short and J 10 bases short, with 14 bases between. The CDR3 is CASSQGRGSNSPLHF. CDR3 nucleotides: TGCGCCAGCAGCCAAGGGCGGGGGTCCAACTCACCCCTCCACTTT.

The rearrangement joins TRBV20-1 to TRBJ2-2; 9 nucleotides line up with TRBD1. The length of the CDR3 is 15 residues. Trimming cost V 3 bases and J 4 bases; bases outside gene matches: 6. Germline values: CDR1 DFQATT, CDR2 SNEGSKA (reference sequence). The CDR3 spells CSAREQGASTGELFF. In DNA, the CDR3 is TGCAGTGCTAGGGAACAGGGGGCGAGCACCGGGGAGCTGTTTTTT.

This clonotype turned up a few times. This chain joins TRBV5-6 and TRBJ1-2; D not certain. Trimming left V 4 bases short and J 2 bases short, with 18 bases between. The CDR3 length is 16 residues. The germline CDR1 and CDR2 sequences are SGHDT and YYEEEE. The CDR3 reads CASSLLLVSRNYGYTF. CDR3 DNA: TGTGCCAGCAGCCTTCTCCTGGTCAGCCGGAACTATGGCTACACCTTC.

This clonotype was counted only a few times. The V and J genes are TRBV7-2 and TRBJ2-3; D not certain. Germline V gene data show CDR1 as SGHTA and CDR2 as FQGNSA. The CDR3 contains 15 residues. V was clipped by 0 bases and J by 3 bases, with 10 bases between them. CDR3 sequence: CASSLAPSETDTQYF. CDR3 bases: TGTGCCAGCAGCTTAGCCCCATCGGAGACAGATACGCAGTATTTT.

Comment on this clonotype: Mismatch with germline at one junction end may stem from a read error. The V call is TRBV10-3, the J call TRBJ1-2, with D unclear. Germline lookup yields CDR1 ENHRY and CDR2 SYGVKD. CDR3 length: 15 amino acids. The CDR3 bases are TGTGCCATCAGTGGCGACCGAAAGGACTTATATGGCTGCACCTTC. Translation gives CAISGDRKDLYGCTF.

The table lists this clonotype with a few counts. The J gene is TRBJ2-3, the V gene TRBV2, with a tentative D call TRBD1 (5 bases). Germline V CDR1 and CDR2: SNHLY, FYNNEI. This CDR3 contains 11 residues. With 8 bases removed from V and 5 bases from J, the gap between germline ends came to 8 bases. CDR3 DNA sequence: TGTGCCAGCCCAGACAGAGATACGCAGTATTTT. This encodes CASPDRDTQYF.

Note on this clonotype: One end of the junction varies from germline; a read error may be responsible. The rearrangement uses TRBV7-2 and TRBJ2-6; no clear D gene. This CDR3 has 15 amino acids. CDR1 and CDR2 (germline): SGHTA, FQGNSA. DNA for the CDR3: TGTGTCAGCAGCTTCGTCAGCTCTGGGGCCAACGTCCTGACTTTC. It encodes CVSSFVSSGANVLTF.

This chain joins TRBV2 and TRBJ2-2; D possibly uses TRBD1 or TRBD2 (5 bases each). In germline, CDR1 is SNHLY, CDR2 FYNNEI. V lost 7 bases and J 6 bases, leaving 15 bases between the germline ends. The CDR3 covers 14 residues. CDR3 nucleotides: TGTGCCAGCACCGGCGGCAGGGACGCCGGGGAGCTGTTTTTT. This encodes CASTGGRDAGELFF. The complete variable domain, with remaining parts taken from reference TRBV2 and TRBJ2-2, reads EPEVTQTPSHQVTQMGQEVILRCVPISNHLYFYWYRQILGQKVEFLVSFYNNEISEKSEIFDDQFSVERPDGSNFTLKIRSTKLEDSAMYFCASTGGRDAGELFFGEGSRLTVL.

In DNA, the CDR3 is TGTGCCAGCAGCTCAACGTGGACAGGGAGGTGGAACGAGCAGTACTTC. Its translation: CASSSTWTGRWNEQYF. This chain joins TRBV7-2 and TRBJ2-7; 8 bases map to TRBD1. Germline V gives CDR1 SGHTA, CDR2 FQGNSA. Trimming took 4 bases from V and 5 from J; bases not matched to a gene: 13. The CDR3 contains 16 residues.

The sample holds a few counts of this clonotype. The chain carries TRBV12-3 or TRBV12-4 and TRBJ1-1, with D unclear. The V and J ends lost 3 bases and 5 bases respectively, with 7 bases between them. This CDR3 comprises 12 residues. CDR3 bases: TGTGCCAGCAGTTTGGGTCAGACTGAAGCTTTCTTT. Translation: CASSLGQTEAFF.

Ten or more counts support this clonotype. CDR3 amino acids: CAISPEGRQIDIQYF. The CDR3 nucleotides read TGTGCCATCAGCCCCGAGGGCAGGCAAATAGACATTCAGTACTTC. The chain joins TRBV10-3 to TRBJ2-4; possible D gene TRBD2, 5 bases. V dropped 6 bases and J dropped 8 bases, with 20 bases sitting between them. The CDR3 spans 15 residues. CDR1 ENHRY and CDR2 SYGVKD come from the germline V gene.

The chain employs TRBV29-1 and TRBJ2-4, with 9 bases matching TRBD2. The J call may be mistaken, given a closer DNA end match to TRBJ2-7. The germline V gene has CDR1 SQVTM and CDR2 ANQGSEA. The CDR3 is made up of 12 amino acids. The CDR3, as DNA: TGCAGCGTAGTAGCGGGGGCCTACGAGCAGTACTTC. It encodes CSVVAGAYEQYF.

This sequence joins TRBV12-3 or TRBV12-4 and TRBJ1-2, with 11 positions matching TRBD1. J was trimmed by 8 bases and V by 6 bases; bases with no gene match: 8. There are 14 residues in the CDR3. The CDR3 is CASRQGQGARGYTF. The CDR3 DNA reads as TGTGCCAGCAGGCAAGGACAGGGGGCGAGAGGCTACACCTTC.